The entry that follows covers one T cell receptor beta chain sequence. This sample stems from a study of T cells in Graves' hyperthyroidism and ophthalmopathy. V dropped 5 bases and J dropped 2 bases, with 14 bases sitting between them. The CDR3 has 15 amino acids. Germline-derived CDR1 and CDR2 are SEHNR and FQNEAQ (reference sequence). An absence of ophthalmopathy progression within 18 months meant stable Graves' hyperthyroidism. PBMCs were collected from an approximately 10 ml volume of fresh peripheral blood. It was RNA transcripts that yielded the amplified TCR beta CDR3 regions. Primed by the HTBI set, a first-round RT-PCR was run on the TCR CDR3. Using its own MiXCR run on the multiplex PCR reads, TCRdb lists one record per CDR3 protein. Among 650,000 to 750,000 distinct CDR3 sequences, less than 15% were seen once, and the ten largest hold roughly 10%.

The chain couples TRBV7-9 to TRBJ2-3; D may correspond to TRBD1 or TRBD2 (6 bases each). This sequence originates from a woman aged 18-29 years with Graves' hyperthyroidism. The material sequenced was blood. CDR3 protein: CASSGGDTSTDTQYF. DNA of the CDR3: TGTGCCAGCAGCGGAGGGGACACCTCCACAGATACGCAGTATTTT.